This is a list of T cell receptor beta chains from one sample in a study of CD8+ T cells in alopecia areata. Produced via immunoSEQ multiplex PCR; TCRdb's table is partial and in-frame only. The sample shows under 200,000 clones, roughly 60% of them seen only once. Sequencing used CD4+ T cells sorted from blood, obtained at week 24, from a patient treated with tofacitinib. The receptor source for this set is a human donor with alopecia areata. Both conserved end residues are part of each CDR3. The order of the fields is V gene, J gene, clone size, D gene, CDR3 protein, CDR3 DNA. A D gene is named only where the DNA matches it firmly. The size of a clone is reported for some rows only, either as once, few or many, or as a class for expanded clones.

TRBV30	TRBJ2-3	.	.	CAWSVWAGRDTQYF	TGTGCCTGGAGTGTATGGGCAGGGAGGGATACGCAGTATTTT
TRBV19	TRBJ1-6	.	.	CASTPTDHSPLHF	TGTGCCAGTACCCCAACCGATCATTCACCCCTCCACTTT
TRBV2	TRBJ1-2	.	.	CASILGGQYYGYTF	TGTGCCAGCATCCTTGGGGGGCAATACTATGGCTACACCTTC
TRBV29-1	TRBJ1-1	.	.	CSVGQRLNTEAFF	TGCAGCGTTGGACAGAGGCTGAACACTGAAGCTTTCTTT
TRBV7-9	TRBJ2-7	.	TRBD2	CASSPPGLGGLEQYF	TGTGCCAGCAGCCCTCCGGGACTAGGTGGACTCGAGCAGTACTTC
TRBV29-1	TRBJ2-7	.	.	CSVVETGSEQYF	TGCAGCGTGGTCGAAACAGGGTCCGAGCAGTACTTC
TRBV5-1	TRBJ1-1	few	TRBD1	CASSSGQGRRTEAFF	TGCGCCAGCAGCTCAGGACAGGGACGGCGAACTGAAGCTTTCTTT
TRBV30	TRBJ2-7	.	TRBD1	CAWSPGQGADEQYF	TGTGCCTGGAGCCCTGGACAGGGGGCGGACGAGCAGTACTTC
TRBV6-5	TRBJ2-4	.	.	CASSYSGGMKSIQYF	TGTGCCAGCAGTTACTCGGGCGGGATGAAAAGCATTCAGTACTTC
TRBV6-1	TRBJ2-7	few	.	CASEYNYEQYF	TGTGCCAGCGAGTACAACTACGAGCAGTACTTC
TRBV30	TRBJ2-3	.	.	CAWSVGQRPTDTQYF	TGTGCCTGGAGTGTAGGACAGAGACCCACAGATACGCAGTATTTT
TRBV20-1	TRBJ1-5	once	.	CSASLGQPQHF	TGCAGTGCTAGTCTGGGTCAGCCCCAGCATTTT
TRBV29-1	TRBJ2-1	.	.	CSGRPRLSYNEQFF	TGCAGCGGACGACCGAGACTGTCCTACAATGAGCAGTTCTTC
TRBV4-2	TRBJ2-1	.	.	CASSQTGGQNNEQFF	TGTGCCAGCAGCCAAACCGGGGGGCAAAACAATGAGCAGTTCTTC
TRBV29-1	TRBJ2-3	.	TRBD1	CSAGTGSTDTQYF	TGCAGCGCCGGGACAGGGAGCACAGATACGCAGTATTTT
TRBV30	TRBJ1-5	.	.	CAWSLRRNSNQPQHF	TGTGCCTGGAGTCTTAGGAGGAATAGCAATCAGCCCCAGCATTTT
TRBV5-1	TRBJ1-5	.	.	CASSLDPSGDQPQHF	TGCGCCAGCAGCTTGGACCCGTCAGGGGATCAGCCCCAGCATTTT
TRBV30	TRBJ1-4	.	.	CAWSRDGGEKLFF	TGTGCCTGGAGTCGGGATGGGGGTGAAAAACTGTTTTTT
TRBV6-5	TRBJ2-7	.	.	CASSYSEGLGEQYF	TGTGCCAGCAGTTACTCGGAGGGTCTTGGGGAGCAGTACTTC
TRBV6-5	TRBJ2-5	.	TRBD1	CASSWTGGRETQYF	TGTGCCAGCAGTTGGACAGGGGGCCGGGAGACCCAGTACTTC
TRBV29-1	TRBJ2-2	.	.	CSVELGAYTGELFF	TGCAGCGTTGAACTGGGGGCTTACACCGGGGAGCTGTTTTTT
TRBV19	TRBJ2-5	.	.	CASSPGETQYF	TGTGCCAGTAGCCCAGGAGAGACCCAGTACTTC
TRBV10-3	TRBJ2-5	.	.	CAIGGARETQYF	TGTGCCATTGGAGGTGCTAGAGAGACCCAGTACTTC
TRBV18	TRBJ2-6	.	.	CASSPGTALSGANVLTF	TGTGCCAGCTCACCAGGCACAGCTCTCTCTGGGGCCAACGTCCTGACTTTC
TRBV11-3	TRBJ2-1	.	TRBD1	CASSPTGGRHNEQFF	TGTGCCAGCAGCCCGACAGGGGGCCGACACAATGAGCAGTTCTTC
TRBV5-1	TRBJ2-5	.	TRBD2	CASSPGGLGGETQYF	TGCGCCAGCAGCCCGGGGGGACTAGGCGGGGAGACCCAGTACTTC
TRBV29-1	TRBJ2-2	.	.	CSVSPGGTGELFF	TGCAGCGTTTCTCCAGGGGGGACCGGGGAGCTGTTTTTT
TRBV27	TRBJ1-6	.	.	CATGGGDRSPLHF	TGTGCCACGGGGGGGGGAGATAGGTCACCCCTCCACTTT
TRBV7-9	TRBJ1-1	.	.	CASSSQPNTEAFF	TGTGCCAGCAGTTCTCAACCGAACACTGAAGCTTTCTTT
TRBV5-1	TRBJ2-7	.	.	CASSLDIQSSYEQYF	TGCGCCAGCAGCTTGGACATACAGAGCTCCTACGAGCAGTACTTC
TRBV18	TRBJ1-6	few	TRBD1	CASSSSTGGSWGNSPLHF	TGTGCCAGCTCGTCCTCGACAGGGGGCTCTTGGGGTAATTCACCCCTCCACTTT
TRBV29-1	TRBJ1-2	few	TRBD1	CSARDRGVYGYTF	TGCAGCGCACGGGACAGGGGAGTCTATGGCTACACCTTC
TRBV18	TRBJ2-7	.	TRBD1	CASSPPLGQGATYEQYF	TGTGCCAGCTCACCCCCGTTAGGCCAGGGGGCTACCTACGAGCAGTACTTC
TRBV19	TRBJ1-5	few	TRBD1	CASSLGQVNQPQHF	TGTGCCAGTAGCCTCGGACAGGTTAATCAGCCCCAGCATTTT
TRBV30	TRBJ2-6	once	.	CAWSLRGANVLTF	TGTGCCTGGAGCCTACGCGGGGCCAACGTCCTGACTTTC
TRBV23-1	TRBJ1-2	.	.	CASSPNGDYTF	TGCGCCAGCAGCCCGAATGGGGACTACACCTTC
TRBV5-6	TRBJ1-2	.	TRBD1	CASSFAGRGLTSGYTF	TGTGCCAGCAGCTTTGCCGGCAGGGGGCTTACTAGTGGCTACACCTTC
TRBV7-9	TRBJ1-3	few	.	CASSKTWDTIYF	TGTGCCAGCAGTAAAACTTGGGACACCATATATTTT
TRBV6-1	TRBJ1-1	.	.	CASSQTALEAFF	TGTGCCAGCAGCCAGACAGCGTTGGAAGCTTTCTTT
TRBV25-1	TRBJ1-5	.	.	CASSAGSNQPQHF	TGTGCCAGCAGTGCGGGGTCCAATCAGCCCCAGCATTTT
TRBV4-1	TRBJ1-5	.	.	CASSQDAGARSGWNQPQHF	TGCGCCAGCAGCCAAGACGCAGGGGCGCGGAGTGGTTGGAATCAGCCCCAGCATTTT
TRBV25-1	TRBJ2-2	few	.	CASSAIGGATAGELFF	TGTGCCAGCAGTGCAATCGGGGGTGCAACGGCCGGGGAGCTGTTTTTT
TRBV5-1	TRBJ2-5	.	.	CASADGQQETQYF	TGCGCCAGCGCAGACGGCCAACAAGAGACCCAGTACTTC
TRBV15	TRBJ2-3	.	TRBD2	CATSRDPAGGGTDTQYF	TGTGCCACCAGCAGAGATCCGGCGGGGGGCGGCACAGATACGCAGTATTTT
TRBV9	TRBJ2-1	.	.	CASSVDAGRYEQFF	TGTGCCAGCAGCGTAGACGCAGGGAGGTATGAGCAGTTCTTC
TRBV6-5	TRBJ1-5	.	.	CASSYSGRGGNQPQHF	TGTGCCAGCAGTTACTCTGGGCGAGGGGGCAATCAGCCCCAGCATTTT
TRBV5-6	TRBJ1-1	.	.	CASSQGQTVIPNTEAFF	TGTGCCAGCAGCCAGGGACAAACAGTCATACCGAACACTGAAGCTTTCTTT
TRBV4-1	TRBJ2-5	.	.	CASSQDPGTGTQYF	TGCGCCAGCAGCCAAGACCCAGGCACGGGGACCCAGTACTTC
TRBV20-1	TRBJ1-2	.	.	CGSWVEGYTF	TGCGGCAGCTGGGTGGAAGGCTACACCTTC
TRBV2	TRBJ1-1	.	.	CASNLRTEAFF	TGTGCCAGCAACCTTCGGACTGAAGCTTTCTTT
TRBV6-5	TRBJ1-1	.	.	CASTGDVLNTEAFF	TGTGCCAGCACAGGAGATGTTCTAAACACTGAAGCTTTCTTT
TRBV6-5	TRBJ2-6	.	.	CASDSGANVLTF	TGTGCCAGCGACTCTGGGGCCAACGTCCTGACTTTC
TRBV2	TRBJ1-4	few	.	CASSARYEKLFF	TGTGCCAGCAGTGCCAGATATGAAAAACTGTTTTTT
TRBV2	TRBJ2-5	.	.	CASSDSLLGTQYF	TGTGCCAGCAGTGACAGCCTCTTGGGGACCCAGTACTTC
TRBV5-1	TRBJ1-1	.	.	CASSLEFRGEAFF	TGCGCCAGCAGCTTGGAGTTTAGGGGAGAAGCTTTCTTT
TRBV19	TRBJ1-5	.	.	CASTQRENQPQHF	TGTGCCAGTACCCAAAGAGAGAATCAGCCCCAGCATTTT